Listed below are T cell receptor beta chains from one sample, sequenced in a study of blood T cell repertoires in COVID-19. Sequencing used immunoSEQ multiplex PCR; TCRdb keeps in-frame clones, though not all of them. The sample holds 45,000 or so clones; 86% are singletons and the top ten take under 9.5%. Input material: peripheral blood. The receptors originated from a human donor in a cohort sampled during active COVID-19. Each CDR3 is given with its conserved first and last residue.

J,V,CDR3
TRBJ2-7,TRBV6-5,CASSGTSGAYEQYF
TRBJ2-7,TRBV19,CASSTDSRRDSSYEQYF
TRBJ1-5,TRBV27,CASSSTPRNQPQHF
TRBJ1-6,TRBV6-4,CASSDSRGLGGNSPLHF
TRBJ1-3,TRBV28,CASRGGDSGNTIYF
TRBJ2-1,TRBV9,CASSVETGLHNEQFF
TRBJ2-5,TRBV7-3,CASSLAGGQETQYF
TRBJ2-2,TRBV15,CATSRGQGGTGELFF
TRBJ2-3,TRBV4-2,CASSQEPLGGSGSSTDTQYF
TRBJ2-1,TRBV19,CASSTLAGGVNEQFF
TRBJ2-4,TRBV6-5,CASRLARERSIQYF
TRBJ2-3,TRBV5-1,CASRKPGGTDTQYF
TRBJ2-2,TRBV5-1,CASSLREENTGELFF
TRBJ1-4,TRBV6-6,CASRDRGESEKLFF
TRBJ1-4,TRBV7-3,CASSFTGNNEKLFF
TRBJ2-5,TRBV6-5,CASSQGLGETQYF
TRBJ2-5,TRBV5-1,CASSPFDRTETQYF
TRBJ2-3,TRBV9,CASSETRLAGDTQYF
TRBJ2-7,TRBV27,CASSLSLRRSPYEQYF
TRBJ2-3,TRBV5-1,CASSEVVASSTDTQYF
TRBJ2-7,TRBV5-6,CASSLGTRRAYEQYF
TRBJ2-3,TRBV7-6,CASSLLLAGGGTDTQYF
TRBJ1-2,TRBV19,CASNRGGERGYTF
TRBJ2-3,TRBV9,CASSVEGGGGADTQYF
TRBJ2-3,TRBV19,CASSSRGADTQYF
TRBJ1-1,TRBV6-6,CASSSRTGGNTEAFF
TRBJ2-7,TRBV18,CASSPRPGAYEQYF
TRBJ1-2,TRBV4-2,CASSQVRDEGYTF
TRBJ2-5,TRBV5-3,CARSLDRLETQYF
TRBJ2-7,TRBV2,CASKSRDNSYEQYF
TRBJ1-2,TRBV5-1,CASSLGRGSNYGYTF
TRBJ2-5,TRBV5-8,CASSLVQGRQETQYF
TRBJ1-6,TRBV7-8,CASSLAAGRRSPLHF
TRBJ2-1,TRBV9,CASSVDNVGRVGEQFF
TRBJ2-2,TRBV5-1,CASSSGTGGMTGELFF
TRBJ2-7,TRBV7-8,CASSLWTGSRYEQYF
TRBJ2-1,TRBV20-1,CSASTGEDNEQFF
TRBJ2-7,TRBV5-4,CASSPGQIYEQYF
TRBJ2-7,TRBV4-2,CASSQDVSGGPTYEQYF
TRBJ1-6,TRBV6-5,CASSRRSRADSPLHF
TRBJ2-5,TRBV3-1/TRBV3-2,CASSQGNAGLQETQYF
TRBJ2-3,TRBV29-1,CSVSGDADTQYF
TRBJ2-3,TRBV29-1,CSVDELAGVITDTQYF
TRBJ2-3,TRBV6-6,CASSFLASTDTQYF
TRBJ2-7,TRBV6-6,CASSYKTGGEQYF
TRBJ2-7,TRBV5-6,CASNMLGTGDSYEQYF
TRBJ2-2,TRBV18,CASSRPGLRNTGELFF
TRBJ1-4,TRBV2,CASSRTSGVGEKLFF
TRBJ2-1,TRBV6-1,CASSEGPIEREQFF
TRBJ2-3,TRBV9,CASSPGGGSTDTQYF
TRBJ1-5,TRBV3-1/TRBV3-2,CASSQDWGGGQPQHF
TRBJ2-1,TRBV5-1,CASSLESNNEQFF
TRBJ1-1,TRBV27,CASSPAREVNTEAFF
TRBJ2-5,TRBV6-2/TRBV6-3,CASSYLARGETQYF